This TCR beta chain was captured by sequencing in a study of blood T cell repertoires in COVID-19. Study summary: The United States, Italy and Spain were the sources of the acute and convalescent COVID-19 samples. In each case, the material was cDNA or gDNA derived from T cells, B-cell-depleted T cells, or PBMCs.

Under the authors' procedure: Reference gene primers were amplified, and this amplification served to estimate nucleated cell counts. The assay was immunoSEQ multiplex PCR, and TCRdb's table has in-frame clones only and misses some. The V and J calls and the clone size are those of that table, but D and trimming were determined from the DNA. The sample includes 300,000 to 400,000 clones, about 82% seen only once; the top ten take just over 7%. Germline V gives CDR1 MDHEN, CDR2 SYDVKM. The CDR3 sequence is 15 residues long. Trimming removed 2 bases from V and 4 bases from J, with 13 bases in between. Sequencing was performed on peripheral blood. The chain employs TRBV28 and TRBJ2-3; weak D call: TRBD2 (7 bases). The TCR comes from a human donor in a cohort sampled during active COVID-19. The CDR3 sequence: CASSLGGASSDTQYF. The CDR3 DNA sequence: TGTGCCAGCAGTTTAGGGGGGGCTAGTTCAGATACGCAGTATTTT. The full variable domain, with the rest looked up from reference TRBV28 and TRBJ2-3, is DVKVTQSSRYLVKRTGEKVFLECVQDMDHENMFWYRQDPGLGLRLIYFSYDVKMKEKGDIPEGYSVSREKKERFSLILESASTNQTSMYLCASSLGGASSDTQYFGPGTRLTVL.